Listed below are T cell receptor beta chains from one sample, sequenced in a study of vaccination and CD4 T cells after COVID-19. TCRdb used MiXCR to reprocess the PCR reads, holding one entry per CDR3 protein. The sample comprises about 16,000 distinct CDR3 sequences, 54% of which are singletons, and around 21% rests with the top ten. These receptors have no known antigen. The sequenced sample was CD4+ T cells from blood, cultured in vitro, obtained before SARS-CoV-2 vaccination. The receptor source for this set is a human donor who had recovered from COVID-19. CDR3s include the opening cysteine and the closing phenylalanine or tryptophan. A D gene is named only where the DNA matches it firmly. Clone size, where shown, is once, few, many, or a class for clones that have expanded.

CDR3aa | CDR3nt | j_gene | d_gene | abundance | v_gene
CASKSNGRYEQYF | TGTGCCAGCAAATCCAATGGTCGCTACGAGCAGTACTTC | TRBJ2-7 | NA | few | TRBV27
CSAGEPGVYTEAFF | TGCAGTGCTGGGGAGCCAGGGGTGTACACTGAAGCTTTCTTT | TRBJ1-1 | NA | NA | TRBV20-1
CASSFGPGGSNQPQHF | NA | TRBJ1-5 | NA | NA | TRBV12-3/TRBV12-4
CASSVTSGSWETQYF | TGTGCCAGCAGCGTGACTAGCGGGAGTTGGGAGACCCAGTACTTC | TRBJ2-5 | TRBD2 | medium-sized | TRBV7-8
CASREGTGVVKTQETQYF | TGTGCCAGCAGGGAAGGGACAGGGGTTGTGAAAACCCAAGAGACCCAGTACTTC | TRBJ2-5 | TRBD1 | NA | TRBV7-9
CASSSQGLATETQYF | TGTGCCAGCAGCTCCCAGGGACTAGCTACGGAGACCCAGTACTTC | TRBJ2-5 | TRBD2 | few | TRBV7-8
CAGTPRGATEAFF | TGTGCCGGCACTCCAAGAGGGGCTACTGAAGCTTTCTTT | TRBJ1-1 | NA | NA | TRBV7-8
CASGAVNQPQHF | TGTGCCAGCGGGGCGGTCAATCAGCCCCAGCATTTT | TRBJ1-5 | NA | NA | TRBV6-2/TRBV6-3
CASSRGQGAGYSNQPQHF | TGTGCCAGCAGCAGGGGCCAGGGGGCCGGGTATAGCAATCAGCCCCAGCATTTT | TRBJ1-5 | TRBD1 | NA | TRBV4-2
CASSFVQGETAFF | TGTGCCAGCAGTTTTGTACAGGGGGAAACAGCTTTCTTT | TRBJ1-1 | TRBD1 | NA | TRBV12-3/TRBV12-4
CSANPTMETQYF | TGCAGTGCTAACCCCACTATGGAGACCCAGTACTTC | TRBJ2-5 | NA | NA | TRBV20-1
CASRRALNTEAFF | TGTGCCAGCAGGAGAGCCTTGAACACTGAAGCTTTCTTT | TRBJ1-1 | NA | NA | TRBV27
CASSLAPGVFTDTQYF | TGTGCCAGCAGCTTAGCCCCGGGAGTCTTCACAGATACGCAGTATTTT | TRBJ2-3 | NA | NA | TRBV7-2
CSARSDSLEKLFF | TGCAGTGCTAGATCCGACAGTTTGGAAAAACTGTTTTTT | TRBJ1-4 | NA | NA | TRBV20-1
CASSKGIGNQPQHF | TGTGCCAGCAGCAAAGGGATCGGCAATCAGCCCCAGCATTTT | TRBJ1-5 | NA | NA | TRBV21-1
CASRPGRGRDETQYF | TGTGCCAGTAGACCCGGGCGGGGCAGGGACGAGACCCAGTACTTC | TRBJ2-5 | NA | NA | TRBV19
CATIRAGGLDNEQFF | TGTGCCACCATTCGCGCGGGAGGGCTTGACAATGAGCAGTTCTTC | TRBJ2-1 | TRBD2 | NA | TRBV27
CSASEGTGYNQPQHF | TGCAGTGCTAGCGAAGGGACAGGATACAATCAGCCCCAGCATTTT | TRBJ1-5 | TRBD1 | NA | TRBV20-1
CASSSQGGYGYTF | TGTGCCAGCAGTTCACAGGGTGGGTATGGCTACACCTTC | TRBJ1-2 | NA | NA | TRBV28
CASSRKLTSGYSSGANVLTF | TGTGCCAGCAGCCGGAAGCTTACTAGCGGCTATAGCTCTGGGGCCAACGTCCTGACTTTC | TRBJ2-6 | TRBD2 | few | TRBV7-9
CASSLAGVRFF | TGTGCCAGCAGCTTAGCGGGAGTTCGGTTCTTC | TRBJ2-1 | NA | NA | TRBV7-9
CSALLQEETQYF | TGCAGTGCTCTTCTTCAGGAAGAGACCCAGTACTTC | TRBJ2-5 | NA | NA | TRBV20-1
CSFPPSDTDTQYF | TGCAGTTTCCCCCCTAGCGACACAGATACGCAGTATTTT | TRBJ2-3 | NA | NA | TRBV20-1
CASSLTGPASTDTQYF | TGTGCCAGCAGCTTAACTGGTCCAGCCAGCACAGATACGCAGTATTTT | TRBJ2-3 | NA | NA | TRBV7-3
CSAGRGAQETQYF | TGCAGCGCCGGTAGGGGAGCCCAAGAGACCCAGTACTTC | TRBJ2-5 | NA | NA | TRBV29-1
CASSPGDGRGTDTQYF | TGTGCCAGCAGCCCGGGGGACGGAAGAGGCACAGATACGCAGTATTTT | TRBJ2-3 | NA | NA | TRBV7-9
CAISEDRYNGYTF | TGTGCCATCAGTGAGGACAGATACAATGGCTACACCTTC | TRBJ1-2 | NA | NA | TRBV10-3
CASSPSPPETQYF | TGTGCCAGCAGCCCCAGCCCACCGGAGACCCAGTACTTC | TRBJ2-5 | NA | few | TRBV7-3
CASSLDPQGRNEKLFF | TGTGCCAGCAGTTTAGACCCACAGGGGAGAAATGAAAAACTGTTTTTT | TRBJ1-4 | TRBD1 | NA | TRBV12-3/TRBV12-4
CASSHLNPRTADTQYF | TGTGCCAGCAGCCACTTAAACCCGCGGACCGCAGATACGCAGTATTTT | TRBJ2-3 | NA | NA | TRBV7-2
CASSASYEQYF | TGTGCCAGCAGTGCCTCCTACGAGCAGTACTTC | TRBJ2-7 | NA | NA | TRBV2
CASGQGLAQPQHF | TGTGCCAGCGGACAGGGGTTGGCTCAGCCCCAGCATTTT | TRBJ1-5 | TRBD1 | NA | TRBV7-9
CSAREGGKIPSEQFF | TGCAGTGCTAGAGAGGGCGGGAAAATTCCAAGTGAGCAGTTCTTC | TRBJ2-1 | NA | NA | TRBV20-1
CASTRDRNTGELFF | TGTGCCAGCACCCGGGACAGGAACACCGGGGAGCTGTTTTTT | TRBJ2-2 | TRBD1 | once | TRBV12-3/TRBV12-4
CASSVRQAPYEQYF | TGCGCCAGCAGTGTAAGACAGGCTCCCTACGAGCAGTACTTC | TRBJ2-7 | NA | NA | TRBV10-2
CSAPRLAGEGEQFF | TGCAGTGCTCCCAGACTAGCGGGAGAGGGGGAGCAGTTCTTC | TRBJ2-1 | TRBD2 | NA | TRBV20-1
CASSITSGRASGANVLTF | TGTGCCAGTAGTATTACTAGCGGGAGGGCCTCTGGGGCCAACGTCCTGACTTTC | TRBJ2-6 | TRBD2 | NA | TRBV19
CASSVEPNQETQYF | TGTGCCAGCAGCGTAGAACCAAACCAAGAGACCCAGTACTTC | TRBJ2-5 | NA | NA | TRBV9
CASSSRGQRVYEQYF | TGTGCCAGCAGTTCAAGGGGACAGAGGGTCTACGAGCAGTACTTC | TRBJ2-7 | TRBD1 | NA | TRBV28
CASSGRQRPQHF | TGTGCCAGCAGTGGAAGACAGAGGCCCCAGCATTTT | TRBJ1-5 | NA | NA | TRBV6-1
CASSFTGPYGYTF | TGTGCCAGCAGTTTCACAGGGCCCTATGGCTACACCTTC | TRBJ1-2 | NA | once | TRBV28
CSVRGATAGVSSLVETQYF | TGCAGTGTCCGGGGAGCGACGGCGGGAGTTAGTAGTCTGGTGGAGACCCAGTACTTC | TRBJ2-5 | TRBD2 | NA | TRBV20-1
CSASRPATYEQYF | TGCAGTGCCAGCCGTCCAGCAACCTACGAGCAGTACTTC | TRBJ2-7 | NA | NA | TRBV20-1
CASTPGLAVSSYEQYF | TGTGCCAGCACTCCGGGACTAGCGGTGAGCTCCTACGAGCAGTACTTC | TRBJ2-7 | TRBD2 | few | TRBV6-1